This entry lists 6 T cell receptor beta chains sequenced from one sample in a study of human T cells and chemical hapten exposure (dated by TCRdb to the early 2020s). According to the study, the label for this sample's time point signals: patch test 1, 2 weeks after DPC sensitization. This specimen's treatment or condition label, per the study, means: therapeutic diphenylcyclopropenone sensitization with weekly scalp DPC. The library was prepared using RACE. The instrument given in TCRdb is NextSeq 500. TCRdb trimmed public reads at Q25 via fastp, called clones via MiXCR and kept in-frame beta chains. Each CDR3 protein gets just one entry, which takes the most common genes and DNA from the rows behind it. In this sample the table shows some 180,000 distinct CDR3 sequences, approximately 20% of which occur a single time. About 6.7% of the sample belongs to the ten largest clones. Sequenced material: whole blood, taken in connection with sensitization to the hapten diphenylcyclopropenone (DPC). The receptors derive from a woman aged 50 to 60 with alopecia areata. Some clones in this sample may be carry-over from other donors' samples.

This clonotype was detected ten times or more. The chain employs TRBV10-2 and TRBJ2-6; possibly TRBD1 for D (5 bases). Trimming left V 6 bases short and J 1 base short, with 7 bases between. The germline V gene has CDR1 WSHSY and CDR2 SAAADI. The CDR3 sequence is 14 residues long. CDR3 in amino acids: CASRGVSGANVLTF. For the CDR3, the DNA is TGCGCCAGCAGAGGGGTATCTGGGGCCAACGTCCTGACTTTC.

The CDR3: CASSLTGGYTEAFF. DNA of the CDR3: TGTGCCAGCAGCTTAACTGGGGGATACACTGAAGCTTTCTTT. This chain connects TRBV5-5 to TRBJ1-1, with D possibly TRBD1 on 5 matching bases. CDR3 length: 14 amino acids. The V end lost 2 bases, the J end lost 3 bases, and 11 bases lay between the germline ends. Germline CDR1 SGHKS, CDR2 YYEKEE (reference sequence).

This clonotype has just a few counts. V and J are TRBV5-1 and TRBJ2-7; D remains ambiguous. The CDR3 covers 14 residues. Germline V gene lookup returns CDR1 SGHRS and CDR2 YFSETQ. Trimming removed 4 bases at V and 2 bases at J, with 13 bases between. The DNA for the CDR3 is TGCGCCAGCAGCCCCGGACGGCCAACCTACGAGCAGTACTTC. Protein sequence: CASSPGRPTYEQYF.

The rearrangement joins TRBV29-1 to TRBJ2-2; 12 bases map to TRBD1. Trimming at V came to 5 bases and at J to 6 bases, leaving 10 bases not matched to a gene. In germline, CDR1 is SQVTM, CDR2 ANQGSEA. This CDR3 region has 16 residues. The CDR3: CSVKEGTGGKAGELFF. CDR3 DNA sequence: TGCAGCGTTAAGGAGGGGACAGGGGGCAAAGCCGGGGAGCTGTTTTTT.

The chain combines TRBV11-3 with TRBJ2-1; D may be TRBD2 (6 bases). The CDR3 sequence is 15 residues long. CDR1 is SGHNT, CDR2 YENEEA, per germline. V dropped 5 bases and J dropped 1 base, with 12 bases sitting between them. Here the CDR3 reads CASSHRDSSYNEQFF. The CDR3 DNA reads as TGTGCCAGCAGCCACCGGGACTCATCCTACAATGAGCAGTTCTTC.

V usage is TRBV5-1 and J usage is TRBJ2-7; a weak D match, TRBD2 (6 bases). Trimming took off 0 bases at V and 3 bases at J, with 13 bases between the two ends. The CDR3 runs 15 residues. Germline lookup yields CDR1 SGHRS and CDR2 YFSETQ. Written as DNA, the CDR3 is TGCGCCAGCAGCTTGGCGGGAGACAAATTCTACGAGCAGTACTTC. It translates to CASSLAGDKFYEQYF.